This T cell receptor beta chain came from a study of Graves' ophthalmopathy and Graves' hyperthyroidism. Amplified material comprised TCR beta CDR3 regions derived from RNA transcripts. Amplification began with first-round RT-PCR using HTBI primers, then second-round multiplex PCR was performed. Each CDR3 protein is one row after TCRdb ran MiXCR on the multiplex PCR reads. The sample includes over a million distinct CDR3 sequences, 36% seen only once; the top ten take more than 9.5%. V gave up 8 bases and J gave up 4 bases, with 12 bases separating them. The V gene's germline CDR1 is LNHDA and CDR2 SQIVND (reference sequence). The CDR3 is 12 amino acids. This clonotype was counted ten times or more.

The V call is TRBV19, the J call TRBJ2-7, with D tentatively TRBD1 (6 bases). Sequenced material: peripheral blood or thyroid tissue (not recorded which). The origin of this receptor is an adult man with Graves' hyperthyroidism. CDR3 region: CASGDTLYEQYF. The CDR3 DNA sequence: TGTGCCAGTGGGGACACCCTTTACGAGCAGTACTTC.